The clone carrying this T cell receptor beta chain was found a few times. This sample was taken from a study of naive and memory T cell subsets. After the first PCR, alpha and beta chain libraries were processed separately. Four subsets defined by CD45RA and CD27 were sorted after CD3, CD4, CD8 and live/dead staining. An equimolar mix of two oligonucleotides served as the beta constant-region primer for TRBC1 and TRBC2. The ligated cDNA underwent four PCR rounds using SP2 and nested alpha and beta constant-region primers. One entry per CDR3 protein, called by TCRdb with MiXCR from the UMI-ligation and nested PCR reads. The profile shows more than 100,000 distinct CDR3 sequences, approximately 37% of them singletons. The CDR3 runs 14 residues. Trimming removed 7 bases from V and 4 bases from J, with 14 bases in between.

The sequenced sample consisted of central memory CD4+ T cells from blood. The rearrangement links TRBV12-3 or TRBV12-4 to TRBJ1-5; no clear D gene. This clonotype was sampled from a human donor in good health. The CDR3 loop is CASTPQAANQPQHF. CDR3 DNA: TGTGCCAGCACGCCCCAGGCGGCGAATCAGCCCCAGCATTTT.